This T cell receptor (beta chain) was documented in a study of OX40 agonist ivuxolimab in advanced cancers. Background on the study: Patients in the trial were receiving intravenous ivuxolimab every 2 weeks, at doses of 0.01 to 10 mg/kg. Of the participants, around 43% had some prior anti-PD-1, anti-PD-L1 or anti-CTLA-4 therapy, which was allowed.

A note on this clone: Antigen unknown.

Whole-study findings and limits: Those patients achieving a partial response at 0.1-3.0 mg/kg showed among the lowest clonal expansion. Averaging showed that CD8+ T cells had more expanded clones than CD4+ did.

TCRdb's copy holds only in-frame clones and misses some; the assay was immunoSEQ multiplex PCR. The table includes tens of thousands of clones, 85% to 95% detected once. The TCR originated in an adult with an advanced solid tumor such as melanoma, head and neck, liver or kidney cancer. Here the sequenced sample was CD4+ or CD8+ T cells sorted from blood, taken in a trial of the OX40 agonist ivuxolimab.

CDR3 loop: CASSFGLAGDYSRETQYF. The CDR3 region has the DNA TGCGCCAGCAGCTTCGGACTAGCGGGAGACTACTCCCGAGAGACCCAGTACTTC. The chain carries TRBV5-1 and TRBJ2-5; TRBD2 aligns across 13 bases. V trimming: 2 bases; J trimming: 4 bases; junction bases outside the gene matches: 11. The CDR3 runs 18 residues. The germline gives CDR1 SGHRS, CDR2 YFSETQ. The variable domain in full, completed from reference TRBV5-1 and TRBJ2-5, reads KAGVTQTPRYLIKTRGQQVTLSCSPISGHRSVSWYQQTPGQGLQFLFEYFSETQRNKGNFPGRFSGRQFSNSRSEMNVSTLELGDSALYLCASSFGLAGDYSRETQYFGPGTRLLVL.